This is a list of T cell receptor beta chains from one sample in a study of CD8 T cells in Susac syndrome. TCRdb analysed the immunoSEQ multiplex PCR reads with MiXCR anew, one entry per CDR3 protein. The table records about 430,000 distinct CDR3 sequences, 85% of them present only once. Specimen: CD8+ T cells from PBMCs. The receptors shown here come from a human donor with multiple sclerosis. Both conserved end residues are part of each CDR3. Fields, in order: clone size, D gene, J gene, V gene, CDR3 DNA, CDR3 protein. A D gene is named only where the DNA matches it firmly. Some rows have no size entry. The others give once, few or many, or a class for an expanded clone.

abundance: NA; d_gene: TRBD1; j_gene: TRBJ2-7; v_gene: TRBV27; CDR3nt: TGTGCCAGCAGTTTAAGAGGGGGACAGGGATCCTACGAGCAGTACTTC; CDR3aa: CASSLRGGQGSYEQYF
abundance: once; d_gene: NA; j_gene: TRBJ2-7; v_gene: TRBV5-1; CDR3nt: TGCGCCAGCAGCTACGGGACCAGTGAGCAGTACTTC; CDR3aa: CASSYGTSEQYF
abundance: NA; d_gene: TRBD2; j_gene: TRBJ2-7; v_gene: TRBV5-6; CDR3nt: TGTGCCAGCAGCTTGGGCGGGGGTCAACCATCCTACGAGCAGTACTTC; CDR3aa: CASSLGGGQPSYEQYF
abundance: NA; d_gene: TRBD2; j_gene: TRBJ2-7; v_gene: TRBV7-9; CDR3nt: TGTGCCATACTCCTAGCGGGGGGCCAGGGGGAGCAGTACTTC; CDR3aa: CAILLAGGQGEQYF
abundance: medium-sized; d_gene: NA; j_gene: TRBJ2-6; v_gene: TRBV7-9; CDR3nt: TGTGCCAGCAGCTCTACCGGGACGGTCTCTGGGGCCAACGTCCTGACTTTC; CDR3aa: CASSSTGTVSGANVLTF
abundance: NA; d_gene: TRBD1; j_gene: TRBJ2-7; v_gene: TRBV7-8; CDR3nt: TGTGCCAGCAGCTTAGGAACAGGGGGAATTTACGAGCAGTACTTC; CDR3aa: CASSLGTGGIYEQYF
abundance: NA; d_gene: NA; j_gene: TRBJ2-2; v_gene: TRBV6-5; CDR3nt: TGTGCCAGCAGTTACTCGGGGGCGGGAGTCACCGGGGAGCTGTTTTTT; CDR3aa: CASSYSGAGVTGELFF
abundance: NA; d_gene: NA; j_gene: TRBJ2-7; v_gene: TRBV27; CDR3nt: TGTGCCAGCGCCGGGGACCGAGGCGAGCAGTACTTC; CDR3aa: CASAGDRGEQYF
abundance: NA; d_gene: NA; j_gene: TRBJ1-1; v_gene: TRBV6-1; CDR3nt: TGTGCCAGCAGACCGGGGGTCGTCACTGAAGCTTTCTTT; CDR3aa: CASRPGVVTEAFF
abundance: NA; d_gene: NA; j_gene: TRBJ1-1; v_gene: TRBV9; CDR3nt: TGTGCCAGCAGCGCCTCCCCCCGGGACGGAGGCACTGAAGCTTTCTTT; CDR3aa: CASSASPRDGGTEAFF
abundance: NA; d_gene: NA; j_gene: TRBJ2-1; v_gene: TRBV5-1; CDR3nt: TGCGCCAGCAGCTTTCCCGACTTGAGGGGCCACAATGAGCAGTTCTTC; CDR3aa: CASSFPDLRGHNEQFF
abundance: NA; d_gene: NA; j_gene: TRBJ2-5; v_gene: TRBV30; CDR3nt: TGTGCCTGGGGTCCGAGTTTGGAAGAGACCCAGTACTTC; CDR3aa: CAWGPSLEETQYF
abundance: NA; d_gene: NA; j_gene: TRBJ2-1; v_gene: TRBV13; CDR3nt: TGTGCCAGCAGCTTAAGGCAGCCAGAGCAGTTCTTC; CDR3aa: CASSLRQPEQFF
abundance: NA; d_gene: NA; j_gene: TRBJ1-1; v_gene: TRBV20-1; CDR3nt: TGCAGTGCTAGTTCTTCGAACACTGAAGCTTTCTTT; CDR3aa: CSASSSNTEAFF
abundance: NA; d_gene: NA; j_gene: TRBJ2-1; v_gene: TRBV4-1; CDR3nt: TGCGCCAGCAGAAATGCGGCGGGGAATGAGCAGTTCTTC; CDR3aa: CASRNAAGNEQFF
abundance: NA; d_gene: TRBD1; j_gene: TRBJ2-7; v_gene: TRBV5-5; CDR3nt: TGTGCCAGCAGGTTGGACGGGACAGATACGGAGGTTTTCTACGAGCAGTACTTC; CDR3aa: CASRLDGTDTEVFYEQYF
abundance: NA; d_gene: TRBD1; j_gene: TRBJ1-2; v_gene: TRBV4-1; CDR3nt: TGCGCCAGCAGCCAGCCGGGACAGGGAATTTATGGCTACACCTTC; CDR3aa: CASSQPGQGIYGYTF
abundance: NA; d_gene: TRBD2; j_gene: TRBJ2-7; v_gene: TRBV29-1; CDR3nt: TGCAGCGTTGAAGAGCCTCTAGCGGGGATCTCCTACGAGCAGTACTTC; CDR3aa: CSVEEPLAGISYEQYF
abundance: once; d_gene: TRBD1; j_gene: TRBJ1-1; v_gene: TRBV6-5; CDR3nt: TGTGCCAGCAGTTACTCGACAGGGGAAACTGAAGCTTTCTTT; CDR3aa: CASSYSTGETEAFF
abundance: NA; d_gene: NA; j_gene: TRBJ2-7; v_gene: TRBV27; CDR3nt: TGTGCCAGCTGGGGGTCGGGACACTCACCATACGAGCAGTACTTC; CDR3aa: CASWGSGHSPYEQYF
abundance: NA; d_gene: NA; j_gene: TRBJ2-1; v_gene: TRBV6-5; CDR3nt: TGTGCCAGCAGTTACGAGGGGTCCTACAATGAGCAGTTCTTC; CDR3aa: CASSYEGSYNEQFF
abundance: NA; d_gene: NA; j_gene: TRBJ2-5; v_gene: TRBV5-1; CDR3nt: TGCGCCAGCAAGGAGGGAGAAGAGACCCAGTACTTC; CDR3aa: CASKEGEETQYF
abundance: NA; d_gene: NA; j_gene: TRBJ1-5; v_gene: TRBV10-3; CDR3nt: TGTGCCATCAGTGAGTCAGGCGGGGTACATCAGCCCCAGCATTTT; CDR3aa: CAISESGGVHQPQHF
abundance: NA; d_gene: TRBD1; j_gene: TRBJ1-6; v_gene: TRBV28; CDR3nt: TGTGCCAGCAGACCCGGGACAGGGATTTCCTATAATTCACCCCTCCACTTT; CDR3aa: CASRPGTGISYNSPLHF
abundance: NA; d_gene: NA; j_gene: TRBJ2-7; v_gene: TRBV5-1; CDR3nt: TGCGCCAGCAGCTTCGGGACTCTCGCCGCCTACGAGCAGTACTTC; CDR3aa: CASSFGTLAAYEQYF
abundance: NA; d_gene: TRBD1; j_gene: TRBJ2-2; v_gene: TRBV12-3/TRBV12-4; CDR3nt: TGTGCCAGCAGTTTTACAGGGGCCTTCACCGGGGAGCTGTTTTTT; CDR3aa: CASSFTGAFTGELFF
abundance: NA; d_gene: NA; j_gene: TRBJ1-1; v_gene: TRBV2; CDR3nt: TGTGCCAGCAGTGTAGAATCCAACACTGAAGCTTTCTTT; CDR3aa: CASSVESNTEAFF
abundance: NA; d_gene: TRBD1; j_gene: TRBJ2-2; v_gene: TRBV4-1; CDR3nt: TGCGCCAGCAGCCATGGACAGGGGGCAGTGACCGGGGAGCTGTTTTTT; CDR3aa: CASSHGQGAVTGELFF
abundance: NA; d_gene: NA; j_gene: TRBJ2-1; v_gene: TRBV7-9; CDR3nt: TGTGCCAGCAGCTCGGTCTCAGGGTTCCTCCATGAGCAGTTCTTC; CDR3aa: CASSSVSGFLHEQFF
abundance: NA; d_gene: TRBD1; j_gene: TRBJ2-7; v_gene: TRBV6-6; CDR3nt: TGTGCCAGCAGTTACATTGGTCGGACAGGGGTCGACGAGCAGTACTTC; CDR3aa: CASSYIGRTGVDEQYF
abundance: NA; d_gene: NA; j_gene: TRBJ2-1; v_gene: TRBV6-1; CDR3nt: TGTGCCAGCAGTGAAGAGGGAGCAGGGATTAGCTCCTACAATGAGCAGTTCTTC; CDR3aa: CASSEEGAGISSYNEQFF
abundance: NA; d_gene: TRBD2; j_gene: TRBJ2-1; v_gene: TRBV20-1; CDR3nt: TGCAGTGCTAGAACCCCAGCGGGAGTGTATAATGAGCAGTTCTTC; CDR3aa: CSARTPAGVYNEQFF
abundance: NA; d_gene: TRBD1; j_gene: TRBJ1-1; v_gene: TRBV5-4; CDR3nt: TGTGCCAGCAGCCTCGACAGGGAAATTGAAGCTTTCTTT; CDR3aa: CASSLDREIEAFF
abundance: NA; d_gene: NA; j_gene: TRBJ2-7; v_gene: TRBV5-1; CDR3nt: TGCGCCAGCAGCTTTGGGGGGAGGGGGGCGTCGCACGAGCAGTACTTC; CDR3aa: CASSFGGRGASHEQYF
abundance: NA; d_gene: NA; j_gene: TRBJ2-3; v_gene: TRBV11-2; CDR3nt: TGTGCCAGCAGCTTATCAAGGTCGGTCCAGTTCACAGATACGCAGTATTTT; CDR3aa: CASSLSRSVQFTDTQYF
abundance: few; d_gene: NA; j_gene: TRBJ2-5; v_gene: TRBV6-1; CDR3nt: TGTGCCGGGGCCGGGACCCAGTACTTC; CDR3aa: CAGAGTQYF
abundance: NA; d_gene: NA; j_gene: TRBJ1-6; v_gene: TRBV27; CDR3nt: TGTGCCAGCAGTCTGATCGGAGGACAATCACCCCTCCACTTT; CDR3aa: CASSLIGGQSPLHF
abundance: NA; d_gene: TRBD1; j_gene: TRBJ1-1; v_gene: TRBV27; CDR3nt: TGTGCCAGCAGTCATTACAGGGGGGAGAACACTGAAGCTTTCTTT; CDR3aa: CASSHYRGENTEAFF
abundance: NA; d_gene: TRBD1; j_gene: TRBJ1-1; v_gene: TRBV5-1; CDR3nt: TGCGCCAGCAGCCCAGGACAGGGGAGTGCTGAAGCTTTCTTT; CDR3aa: CASSPGQGSAEAFF
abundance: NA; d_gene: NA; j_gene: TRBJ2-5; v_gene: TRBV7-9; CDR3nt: TGTGCCAGCAGCTTAAGTAGGAGCGCCCAAGAGACCCAGTACTTC; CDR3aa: CASSLSRSAQETQYF
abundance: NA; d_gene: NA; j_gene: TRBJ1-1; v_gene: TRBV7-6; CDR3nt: TGTGCCAGCAGCCTAGGGACCCTAGAAGGAAAAACTTTCTTT; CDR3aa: CASSLGTLEGKTFF
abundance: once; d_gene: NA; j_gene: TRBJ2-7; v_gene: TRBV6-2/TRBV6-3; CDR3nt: TGTGCCAGTATCGGACACCTTCTCTCCTACGAGCAGTACTTC; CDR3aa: CASIGHLLSYEQYF
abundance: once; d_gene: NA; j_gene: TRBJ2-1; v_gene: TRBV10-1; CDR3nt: TGCGCCAGCAGTGAGTCGGCAGCGGGTAATGAGCAGTTCTTC; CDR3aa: CASSESAAGNEQFF
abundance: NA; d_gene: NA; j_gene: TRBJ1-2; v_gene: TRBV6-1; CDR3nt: TGTGCCAGCACCGCCGGGATCCCCCCTAACTATGGCTACACCTTC; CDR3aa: CASTAGIPPNYGYTF
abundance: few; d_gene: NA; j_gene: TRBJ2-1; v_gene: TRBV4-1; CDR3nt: TGCGCCAGCAGCCAAGCGGCAGGGTCAAGCAATGAGCAGTTCTTC; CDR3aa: CASSQAAGSSNEQFF
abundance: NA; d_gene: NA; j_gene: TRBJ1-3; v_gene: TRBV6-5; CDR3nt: TGTGCCAGCACCGACTCTGGAAACACCATATATTTT; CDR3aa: CASTDSGNTIYF
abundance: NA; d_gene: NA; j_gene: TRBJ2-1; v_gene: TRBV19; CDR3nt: TGTGCCAGTAGTAACTCGCTCTACAATGGGCAGTTCTTC; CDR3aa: CASSNSLYNGQFF
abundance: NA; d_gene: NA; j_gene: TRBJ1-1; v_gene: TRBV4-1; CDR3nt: TGCGCCAGCAGCACATCCGGGGCCCTGAACACTGAAGCTTTCTTT; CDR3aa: CASSTSGALNTEAFF
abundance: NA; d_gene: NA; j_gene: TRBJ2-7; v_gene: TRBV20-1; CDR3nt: TGCAGTGCTAGAGATCGCGATGCGACCCAACAGGGAGCAAGCTACGAGCAGTACTTC; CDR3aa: CSARDRDATQQGASYEQYF
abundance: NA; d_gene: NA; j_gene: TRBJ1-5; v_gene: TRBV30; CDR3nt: TGTGCCTGGTACAGGGTTAGTGGGAGTCAGCCCCAGCATTTT; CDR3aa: CAWYRVSGSQPQHF
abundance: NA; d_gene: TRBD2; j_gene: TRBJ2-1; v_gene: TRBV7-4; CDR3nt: TGTGCCAGCAGCACGCCACAACCGGGACTAGCCCACAATGAGCAGTTCTTC; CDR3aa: CASSTPQPGLAHNEQFF
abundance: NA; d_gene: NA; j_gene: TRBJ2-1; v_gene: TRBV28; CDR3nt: TGTGCCAGCAGTTTAGCCCCTCGGGGAGGCAATGAGCAGTTCTTC; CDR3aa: CASSLAPRGGNEQFF
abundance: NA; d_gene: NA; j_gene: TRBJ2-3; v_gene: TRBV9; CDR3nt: TGTGCCAGCAGCGTAGATTACCCAGGGAGCACAGATACGCAGTATTTT; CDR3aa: CASSVDYPGSTDTQYF
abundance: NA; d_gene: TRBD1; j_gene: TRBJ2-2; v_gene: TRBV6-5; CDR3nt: TGTGCCAGCAGTGGGACAGGGACCGGGGAGCTGTTTTTT; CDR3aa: CASSGTGTGELFF